The 32 T cell receptor beta chains below all came from one sample that was sequenced in a study of regulatory T cells in long-lasting Graves disease. Sequencing libraries for TCR beta were prepared with iRepertoire HTBI primers and Arm-PCR of CDR3 regions. TCRdb ran MiXCR on the multiplex PCR reads and lists one entry per CDR3 protein. The table has 350,000 to 500,000 distinct CDR3 sequences, 14% seen once. Regarding time point: newly diagnosed GD, antithyroid drugs for less than 3 months. PBMCs were the source of the RNA used for TCR sequencing. This same sample was also taken into another study, of T cells in Graves' hyperthyroidism and ophthalmopathy.

Sequencing was performed on peripheral blood mononuclear cells (PBMCs), taken at new diagnosis, from a patient treated with antithyroid drugs. The receptors derive from a woman in her 50s with Graves disease.

Worth noting for this clonotype: A much larger clone lies a single base off, so this may be a read error. This chain links TRBV11-2 with TRBJ1-6; D gene unclear. V was cut by 2 bases and J by 0 bases, with 8 bases left in between. Germline values: CDR1 SGHAT, CDR2 FQNNGV. The CDR3 has 16 residues. The CDR3 region has the DNA TGTGCCAGCAGCTTAAACGGGTCCTCCTATAATTCACCCCTCCACTTT. This translates into CASSLNGSSYNSPLHF.

A few counts support this clonotype. Lacking the conserved final phenylalanine or tryptophan, this CDR3 likely reflects a read error. The V gene is TRBV28, the J gene TRBJ2-3, with 7 bases matching TRBD1. The CDR3 is 15 residues long. The germline gives CDR1 MDHEN, CDR2 SYDVKM. V shed 6 bases and J 0 bases; nucleotides not matched to a gene: 6. CDR3 region: CASRTGTASTDTQYL. In DNA form, the CDR3 reads TGTGCCAGCAGAACCGGGACAGCGAGCACAGATACGCAGTATCTT.

This clonotype turned up a few times. V gene TRBV11-2 combines with J gene TRBJ2-6; TRBD2 aligns across 10 bases. CDR1 SGHAT and CDR2 FQNNGV come from the germline V gene. V lost 2 bases, J lost 0 bases, and 4 bases stayed unmatched. The CDR3 has 18 amino acids. For the CDR3, the DNA is TGTGCCAGCAGCTTAACTAGCGGGATCTCCTCTGGGGCCAACGTCCTGACTTTC. Encoded protein: CASSLTSGISSGANVLTF.

This clonotype was found a few times. V usage is TRBV6-1 and J usage is TRBJ2-7, with D uncertain. Trimming pared 11 bases from V and 0 bases from J, leaving 14 bases between. The CDR3 loop spans 13 amino acids. Per germline, CDR1 MNHNS and CDR2 SASEGT. CDR3 region: CAVGFASSYEQYF. The CDR3 DNA follows: TGTGCCGTGGGGTTCGCAAGCTCCTACGAGCAGTACTTC.

This clonotype has only a few counts. The chain carries TRBV29-1 and TRBJ2-1; TRBD2 matches 14 bases. Germline values: CDR1 SQVTM, CDR2 ANQGSEA. After removal of 4 bases from V and 0 bases from J, the junction contained 5 bases not matched to a gene. This CDR3 has 17 residues. CDR3 amino acids: CSVGGTSGGSSYNEQFF. Here the CDR3 DNA reads TGCAGCGTTGGGGGGACTAGCGGGGGCAGCTCCTACAATGAGCAGTTCTTC.

Many counts were recorded for this clonotype. The rearrangement links TRBV6-2 or TRBV6-3 to TRBJ2-7; D is undetermined. The CDR3 is 13 amino acids. Per germline, CDR1 MNHEY and CDR2 SVGEGT. The V end lost 2 bases, the J end lost 6 bases, and 11 bases lay between the germline ends. In DNA form, the CDR3 reads TGTGCCAGCAGTTACGGGATCTACGGCGAGCAGTACTTC. Translation gives CASSYGIYGEQYF.

This clonotype appeared many times. The chain couples TRBV18 to TRBJ2-1; tentatively, D is TRBD2 (6 bases). V was shortened by 1 base and J by 5 bases, with 9 bases between the two germline ends. This CDR3 comprises 14 residues. Germline V gene sequence: CDR1 KGHSH, CDR2 LQKENI. CDR3 loop: CASSPLTSNNEQFF. CDR3 sequence (DNA): TGTGCCAGCTCACCACTCACTAGCAACAATGAGCAGTTCTTC.

The chain carries TRBV6-1 and TRBJ2-1, with 11 bases that match TRBD2. The CDR3 sequence is 19 residues long. CDR1 MNHNS and CDR2 SASEGT come from the germline V gene. V lost 2 bases, J lost 2 bases, and 11 bases stayed unmatched. DNA for the CDR3: TGTGCCAGCAGTGAAAATAGCGGGAGGGCCGAATTCACCTACAATGAGCAGTTCTTC. Protein product: CASSENSGRAEFTYNEQFF.

This clonotype was observed at least ten times. The genes are TRBV5-1 and TRBJ2-3; 8 bases are a match to TRBD2. The CDR3 spans 15 residues. Germline assignment: CDR1 SGHRS and CDR2 YFSETQ. V gave up 5 bases and J gave up 3 bases; unmatched junction bases: 8. DNA for the CDR3: TGCGCCAGCAGACAAACTAGCGGACCGACAGATACGCAGTATTTT. The encoded protein is CASRQTSGPTDTQYF.

This chain uses TRBV5-5 with TRBJ1-5, with D unresolved. Germline CDR1 is SGHKS and CDR2 is YYEKEE (reference sequence). This CDR3 region has 12 residues. With 3 bases removed from V and 6 bases from J, the gap between germline ends came to 7 bases. This chain's CDR3 is CASSSAGQPQHF. The DNA for the CDR3 is TGTGCCAGCAGCTCGGCCGGTCAGCCCCAGCATTTT.

This clonotype came up many times. The chain carries TRBV7-2 and TRBJ2-5; D might be TRBD2 (5 bases). Germline CDR1 reads SGHTA; CDR2 reads FQGNSA. The CDR3 covers 17 residues. Trimming stripped 5 bases from V and 5 bases from J, with 24 bases between. CDR3 in amino acids: CASSNSPLGIVGETQYF. In DNA, the CDR3 is TGTGCCAGCAGCAACAGCCCACTAGGGATTGTCGGGGAGACCCAGTACTTC.

This clonotype was counted many times. The V gene is TRBV27, the J gene TRBJ2-7; possible D gene TRBD2, 7 bases. V gave up 6 bases and J gave up 8 bases, with 11 bases separating them. Germline lookup yields CDR1 MNHEY and CDR2 SMNVEV (reference sequence). The CDR3 covers 11 residues. The DNA of the CDR3 is TGTGCCAGCAGCCGGGGGGCAAAGCAGTACTTC. It codes for CASSRGAKQYF.

Comments on this clonotype: This may be a read error: a much more frequent sequence differs by one nucleotide. The CDR3 end shows no conserved phenylalanine or tryptophan, and so a read error is likely. The rearrangement links TRBV5-1 to TRBJ2-1; TRBD2 aligns across 10 bases. Germline V lookup: CDR1 SGHRS, CDR2 YFSETQ. The V gene end was trimmed by 1 base and the J gene end by 5 bases; junction bases not matched to a gene: 9. CDR3 length: 17 residues. The DNA of the CDR3 is TGCGCCAGCAGCTTGTTCGCTAGCGGGAGCGTCCACAATGAGCAGTTCCTC. Amino acid sequence: CASSLFASGSVHNEQFL.

This clonotype has ten or more counts. The germline gene is not matched at one end of the junction; a read error may be the cause. The V call is TRBV5-1, the J call TRBJ2-1; the match to TRBD2 covers 13 bases. Germline CDR1 reads SGHRS; CDR2 reads YFSETQ. The CDR3 runs to 14 residues. The chain's CDR3 is CASSRGTSGTEQFF. The CDR3 DNA is TGTGCCAGCAGCCGTGGGACTAGCGGGACTGAGCAGTTCTTC. The full variable domain, with the rest looked up from reference TRBV5-1 and TRBJ2-1, is KAGVTQTPRYLIKTRGQQVTLSCSPISGHRSVSWYQQTPGQGLQFLFEYFSETQRNKGNFPGRFSGRQFSNSRSEMNVSTLELGDSALYLCASSRGTSGTEQFFGPGTRLTVL.

The chain employs TRBV20-1 and TRBJ1-4; D possibly corresponds to TRBD1 (6 bases). Between the trimmed V and J ends, which lost 7 bases and 4 bases, there was a span of 13 bases. The CDR3 has 13 residues. Looked up from germline, CDR1 is DFQATT and CDR2 is SNEGSKA (reference sequence). The CDR3 loop is CSVGGTINEKLFF. CDR3 nucleotide sequence: TGCAGTGTAGGGGGTACCATTAATGAAAAACTGTTTTTT.

This clonotype was seen at least ten times. The chain carries TRBV28 and TRBJ2-7; 7 bases align to TRBD2. CDR3 length: 15 amino acids. The V segment lost 8 bases and the J segment 0 bases; nucleotides outside the gene matches: 10. The germline gives CDR1 MDHEN, CDR2 SYDVKM. CDR3 loop: CASYPPGGSSYEQYF. The CDR3 nucleotides are TGTGCCAGCTACCCGCCGGGGGGTAGCTCCTACGAGCAGTACTTC.

The sample holds many counts of this clonotype. This rearrangement joins TRBV3-1 to TRBJ1-2; D possibly corresponds to TRBD1 (6 bases). The CDR3 is 15 residues long. Trimming removed 3 bases from V and 7 bases from J, with 18 bases in between. CDR1 LGHDT and CDR2 YNNKEL come from the germline V gene (reference sequence). Here the CDR3 DNA reads TGTGCCAGCAGCCAGGGGCAGGGGACGCCCCGTGGCTACACCTTC. Protein: CASSQGQGTPRGYTF.

This clonotype has a handful of counts. The chain employs TRBV7-9 and TRBJ2-1; possibly TRBD2 for D (6 bases). CDR1 is SEHNR, CDR2 FQNEAQ, per germline (reference sequence). Trimming cost V 3 bases and J 5 bases, with 11 bases left between them. The CDR3 contains 14 residues. This CDR3 is CASSLTSVHNEQFF. The CDR3 bases are TGTGCCAGCAGCTTGACTAGTGTTCACAATGAGCAGTTCTTC.

The table lists this clonotype with many counts. This sequence joins TRBV7-3 and TRBJ2-5, with D unclear. Germline values: CDR1 SGHTA, CDR2 FQGTGA. V was shortened by 5 bases and J by 2 bases, with 9 bases between the two germline ends. This CDR3 is built from 13 residues. CDR3 coding DNA: TGTGCCAGCAGCACCCGGGTACAAGAGACCCAGTACTTC. Its protein is CASSTRVQETQYF. Looking up the rest from reference TRBV7-3 and TRBJ2-5 gives the full variable domain: GAGVSQTPSNKVTEKGKYVELRCDPISGHTALYWYRQSLGQGPEFLIYFQGTGAADDSGLPNDRFFAVRPEGSVSTLKIQRTERGDSAVYLCASSTRVQETQYFGPGTRLLVL.

Concerning this clonotype: With a much larger clone just one base away, this may be a read error. The chain uses TRBV11-2 and TRBJ2-5; D may be TRBD1 (6 bases). The DNA end lines up better with TRBJ2-1; the J call may be wrong. This CDR3 is 13 amino acids long. CDR1 is SGHAT, CDR2 FQNNGV, per germline. The CDR3 is CASSADRTAEQFF. CDR3 sequence (DNA): TGTGCCAGCAGCGCCGACCGGACAGCCGAGCAGTTCTTC.

With regard to this clonotype: A much larger clonotype is one base distant, so this may be a read error. This chain links TRBV7-9 with TRBJ2-1; D is ambiguous. The CDR3 runs 14 residues. The V gene lost 5 bases and the J gene lost 9 bases, with 17 bases spanning the gap. Germline V gives CDR1 SEHNR, CDR2 FQNEAQ (reference sequence). DNA of the CDR3: TGTGCCAGCAGCCCGGGCGCCGTCAACAGTGAGCAGTTCTTC. This translates into CASSPGAVNSEQFF.

This clonotype was seen just once. The genes are TRBV5-5 and TRBJ1-4; unclear D gene. Germline CDR1 is SGHKS and CDR2 is YYEKEE (reference sequence). The CDR3 has 14 amino acids. V was trimmed by 1 base and J by 5 bases, leaving 9 bases between them. The CDR3 is CASSLRTPNEKLFF. CDR3 nucleotides: TGTGCCAGCAGCTTGAGGACCCCGAATGAAAAACTGTTTTTT.

This clonotype was detected a few times. The chain couples TRBV29-1 to TRBJ1-2; TRBD1 agrees at 7 bases. This CDR3 region has 13 residues. V lost 4 bases, J lost 0 bases, and 2 bases stayed unmatched. In germline, CDR1 is SQVTM, CDR2 ANQGSEA. In nucleotides, the CDR3 is TGCAGCGTTGGACAGGGCACTAACTATGGCTACACCTTC. It is translated as CSVGQGTNYGYTF.

There are many counts of this clonotype. V and J are TRBV4-2 and TRBJ2-5, with D perhaps being TRBD1 or TRBD2 (5 bases each). Germline V gene sequence: CDR1 LGHNA, CDR2 YNFKEQ. V lost 0 bases to trimming and J lost 6 bases, with 11 bases between them. The CDR3 extends over 14 amino acids. The CDR3 is CASSQDGLGQTQYF. In nucleotides, the CDR3 is TGTGCCAGCAGCCAAGATGGGTTGGGACAGACCCAGTACTTC.

In this sample, this clonotype turned up a few times. The gene calls are TRBV2 and TRBJ1-2; no firm D call. CDR1 and CDR2 from the germline V gene are SNHLY and FYNNEI. The CDR3 length is 12 residues. V shed 8 bases and J shed 2 bases, with 9 bases lying between them. This chain's CDR3 is CASRPANYGYTF. The CDR3, as DNA: TGTGCCAGCCGCCCGGCCAACTATGGCTACACCTTC.

This chain uses TRBV27 with TRBJ2-2, with 8 bases fitting TRBD1. V was pared by 5 bases and J by 7 bases, with 9 bases of the junction left unmatched. Germline assignment: CDR1 MNHEY and CDR2 SMNVEV (reference sequence). The CDR3 spans 15 residues. The CDR3 DNA follows: TGTGCCAGCAGTATCCGACAGGGGTCGGGCGGGGAGCTGTTTTTT. This codes for CASSIRQGSGGELFF.

Many counts were recorded for this clonotype. One end of the junction is discordant with germline, which a read error may explain. The gene calls are TRBV13 and TRBJ2-7; unclear D gene. This CDR3 contains 13 residues. The germline V gene encodes CDR1 PRHDT and CDR2 FYEKMQ (reference sequence). The CDR3 DNA reads TGCGCCAGCAGAGAAGGCGACTCCTACGAGCAGTACTTC. Its translation is CASREGDSYEQYF.

As concerns this clonotype: Being one base from a much bigger clone, this may be a read error. Since no conserved phenylalanine or tryptophan closes the CDR3, a read error is the likely cause. The chain has TRBV3-1 and TRBJ2-1; D uncertain. The V gene's germline CDR1 is LGHDT and CDR2 YNNKEL (reference sequence). V dropped 1 base and J dropped 3 bases, with 7 bases sitting between them. CDR3 length equals 14 residues. Here the CDR3 DNA reads TGTGCCAGCAGCCAAGGGGCTGGCTACAATGAGCAGTTCGTC. Protein sequence: CASSQGAGYNEQFV.

This chain joins TRBV7-2 and TRBJ2-3; D assignment may be TRBD1 or TRBD2 (5 bases each). CDR3 length equals 14 residues. V dropped 5 bases and J dropped 6 bases, with 15 bases sitting between them. Germline V CDR1 and CDR2: SGHTA, FQGNSA. The CDR3 coding sequence is TGTGCCAGCAGCGGGGACGTAGCGTCGGATACGCAGTATTTT. As protein: CASSGDVASDTQYF.

This clonotype was counted ten times or more. This rearrangement joins TRBV7-2 to TRBJ2-1; TRBD2 matches at 8 bases. Unmatched junction bases numbered 16, after V lost 7 bases and J lost 8 bases. The CDR3 is 16 amino acids. Germline CDR1 SGHTA, CDR2 FQGNSA. The DNA for the CDR3 is TGTGCCAGCAACCCCTTTATCCGGGAGGGCGGTCATGAGCAGTTCTTC. Protein product: CASNPFIREGGHEQFF.

This clonotype was counted at least ten times. This chain joins TRBV11-2 and TRBJ2-1; D uncertain. The CDR3 spans 18 residues. CDR1 is SGHAT, CDR2 FQNNGV, per germline. V was clipped by 3 bases and J by 4 bases, with 22 bases between them. In DNA, the CDR3 is TGTGCCAGCAGCTTTATACCCCATTATACTACACAGTACAATGAGCAGTTCTTC. The encoded protein is CASSFIPHYTTQYNEQFF.

This clonotype was detected only a few times. With a much larger clone just one base away, this may be a read error. The chain links TRBV6-1 to TRBJ1-5; D perhaps matches TRBD1 (5 bases). The CDR3 totals 16 residues. Germline V gives CDR1 MNHNS, CDR2 SASEGT. CDR3 DNA sequence: TGTGCCAGCAGTCCCCTCAATCTTCGGGGCAATCGGCCCCAGCATTTT. Residues: CASSPLNLRGNRPQHF.